The TCR beta chain under discussion was sequenced for a study of cytomegalovirus exposure and HLA in healthy donors. V was clipped by 6 bases and J by 4 bases; unmatched bases: 7. Germline CDR1 reads MNHEY; CDR2 reads SMNVEV (reference sequence). This CDR3 contains 15 residues. Use of 60 Vbeta and 13 Jbeta primers characterized the PCR. Here immunoSEQ multiplex PCR was the method, and the copy in TCRdb shows in-frame clones only, minus some. The top ten clones hold nearly 3% of a sample with some 180,000 clones, about 80% of them seen once. For this clone: What it binds is unknown.

Study-wide findings and caveats: Follow-up analysis later connected one missense variant in DCLRE1C with trimming of TCR beta V- and J-genes.

The specimen sequenced was PBMCs. The chain combines TRBV27 with TRBJ2-3; 10 nucleotides match TRBD2. The clonotype comes from a woman in her twenties or thirties in good health and CMV-seronegative. CDR3 sequence reads: CASRIAGGPPDTQYF. The DNA for the CDR3 is TGTGCCAGCAGGATAGCGGGAGGACCCCCAGATACGCAGTATTTT.